This TCR beta chain emerged from a study of shared clonotypes between healthy human individuals. General study findings and limits: Expectations were that clonotype sharing among donors would be affected by sequencing depth. Sharing across a handful of donors was seen in 4% to 6.5% of naive CD4 clonotypes. Naive subsets generally had larger estimated richness than memory subsets.

The length of the CDR3 is 13 residues. Looked up from germline, CDR1 is SGHDT and CDR2 is YYEEEE. V dropped 2 bases and J dropped 5 bases, with 11 bases sitting between them. The protocol was immunoSEQ multiplex PCR, while the TCRdb copy is restricted to in-frame clones and leaves out a portion. The sample includes fewer than 350,000 clones, around 90% of them seen just once. Note on this clone: The target antigen is unknown.

The sequenced sample consisted of memory CD8+ T cells sorted from blood. Indicated subset: CD45RO+ cells pooled with CCR7-negative TemRA cells. This chain connects TRBV5-6 to TRBJ2-7; no definite D call. The sequence derives from a man younger than 35 in good health. This CDR3 is CASSFLEYDEQYF. The DNA for the CDR3 is TGTGCCAGCAGCTTTTTGGAGTACGACGAGCAGTACTTC.